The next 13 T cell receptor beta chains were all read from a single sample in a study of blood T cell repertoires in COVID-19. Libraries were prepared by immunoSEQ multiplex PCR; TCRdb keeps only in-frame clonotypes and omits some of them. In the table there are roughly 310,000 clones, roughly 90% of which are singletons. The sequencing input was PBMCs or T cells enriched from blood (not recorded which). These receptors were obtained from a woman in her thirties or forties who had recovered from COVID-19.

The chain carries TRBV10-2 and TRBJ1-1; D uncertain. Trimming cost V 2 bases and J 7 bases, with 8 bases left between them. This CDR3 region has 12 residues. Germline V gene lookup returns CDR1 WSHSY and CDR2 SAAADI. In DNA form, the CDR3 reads TGCGCCAGCAGTGAGCAACTATTTGAAGCTTTCTTT. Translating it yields CASSEQLFEAFF.

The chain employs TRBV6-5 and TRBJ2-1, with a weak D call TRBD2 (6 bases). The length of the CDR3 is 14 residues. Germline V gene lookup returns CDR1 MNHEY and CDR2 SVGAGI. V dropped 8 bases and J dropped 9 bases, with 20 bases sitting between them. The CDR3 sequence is CASGRPGESGEQFF. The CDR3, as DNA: TGTGCCAGCGGAAGACCGGGAGAGTCGGGTGAGCAGTTCTTC.

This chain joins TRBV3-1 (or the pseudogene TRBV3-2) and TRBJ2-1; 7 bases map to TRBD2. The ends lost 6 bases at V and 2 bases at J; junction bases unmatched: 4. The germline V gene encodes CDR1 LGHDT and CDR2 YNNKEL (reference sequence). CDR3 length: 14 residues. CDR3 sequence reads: CASRGEGAYNEQFF. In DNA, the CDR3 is TGTGCCAGCAGGGGGGAGGGCGCCTACAATGAGCAGTTCTTC.

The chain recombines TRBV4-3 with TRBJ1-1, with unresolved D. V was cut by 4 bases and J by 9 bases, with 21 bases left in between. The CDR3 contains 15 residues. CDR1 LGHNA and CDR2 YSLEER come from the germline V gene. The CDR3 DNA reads TGCGCCAGCAGCCCTAACCGGGAACCCTGGGAGAAAGCTTTCTTT. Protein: CASSPNREPWEKAFF.

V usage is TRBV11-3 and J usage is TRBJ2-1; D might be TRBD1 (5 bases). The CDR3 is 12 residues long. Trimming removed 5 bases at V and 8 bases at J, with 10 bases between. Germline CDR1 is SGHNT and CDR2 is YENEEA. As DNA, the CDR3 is TGTGCCAGCAGCGCAGGGTTTGATGAGCAGTTCTTC. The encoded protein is CASSAGFDEQFF.

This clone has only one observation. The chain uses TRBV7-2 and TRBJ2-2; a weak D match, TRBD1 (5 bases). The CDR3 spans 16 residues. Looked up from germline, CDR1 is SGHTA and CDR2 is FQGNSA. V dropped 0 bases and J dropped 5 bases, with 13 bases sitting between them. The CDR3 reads CASSLAWQGGTGELFF. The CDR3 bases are TGTGCCAGCAGCTTAGCGTGGCAGGGCGGTACCGGGGAGCTGTTTTTT.

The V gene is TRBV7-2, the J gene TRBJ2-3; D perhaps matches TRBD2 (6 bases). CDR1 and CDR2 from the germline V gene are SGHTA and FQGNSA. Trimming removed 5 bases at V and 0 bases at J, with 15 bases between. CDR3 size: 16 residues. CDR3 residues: CASSEGLRGSTDTQYF. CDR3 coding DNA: TGTGCCAGCAGCGAGGGACTGAGGGGTAGCACAGATACGCAGTATTTT.

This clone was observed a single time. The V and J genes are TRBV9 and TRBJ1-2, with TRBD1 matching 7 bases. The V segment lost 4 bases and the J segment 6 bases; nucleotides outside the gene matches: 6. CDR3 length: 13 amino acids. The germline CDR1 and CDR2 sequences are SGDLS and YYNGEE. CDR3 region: CASSKGTADGYTF. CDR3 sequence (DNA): TGTGCCAGCAGCAAGGGGACAGCGGATGGCTACACCTTC.

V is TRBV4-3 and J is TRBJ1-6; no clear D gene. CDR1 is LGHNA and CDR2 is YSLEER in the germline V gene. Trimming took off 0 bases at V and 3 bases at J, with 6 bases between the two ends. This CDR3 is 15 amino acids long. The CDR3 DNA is TGCGCCAGCAGCCAAGATCCGGGCTATAATTCACCCCTCCACTTT. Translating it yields CASSQDPGYNSPLHF.

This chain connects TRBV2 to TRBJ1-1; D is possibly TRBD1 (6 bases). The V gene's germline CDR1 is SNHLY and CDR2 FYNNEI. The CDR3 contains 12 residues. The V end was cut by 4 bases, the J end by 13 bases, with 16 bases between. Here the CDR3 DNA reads TGTGCCAGCAGTGCAACAGGGATAGGGGTTTTCTTT. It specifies CASSATGIGVFF.

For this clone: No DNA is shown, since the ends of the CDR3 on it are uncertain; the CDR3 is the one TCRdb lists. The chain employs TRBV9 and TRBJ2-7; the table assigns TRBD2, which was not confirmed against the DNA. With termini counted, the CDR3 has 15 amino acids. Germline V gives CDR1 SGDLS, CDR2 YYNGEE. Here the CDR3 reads CASSVGPGDSYEQYF.

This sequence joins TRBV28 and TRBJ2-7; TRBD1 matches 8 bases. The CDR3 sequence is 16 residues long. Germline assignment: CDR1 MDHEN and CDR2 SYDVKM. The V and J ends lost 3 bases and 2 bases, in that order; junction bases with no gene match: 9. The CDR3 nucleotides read TGTGCCAGCAGTTTCCTCGGGGACAGGCCCGCCTACGAGCAGTACTTC. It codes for CASSFLGDRPAYEQYF.

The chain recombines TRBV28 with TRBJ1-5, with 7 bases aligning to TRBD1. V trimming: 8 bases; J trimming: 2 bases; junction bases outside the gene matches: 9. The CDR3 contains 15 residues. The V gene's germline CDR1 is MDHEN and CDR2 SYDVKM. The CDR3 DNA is TGTGCCAGCCTCCAGCGCACAGGGGGCAATCAGCCCCAGCATTTT. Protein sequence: CASLQRTGGNQPQHF.